This T cell receptor beta chain stems from a study of shared clonotypes between healthy human individuals. The germline V gene has CDR1 MGHRA and CDR2 YSYEKL. V was cut by 5 bases and J by 7 bases, with 14 bases left in between. The CDR3 length is 13 residues. Worth noting for this clone: Its target is unknown.

Here immunoSEQ multiplex PCR was the method, and the copy in TCRdb shows in-frame clones only, minus some. This sample has some 1.4 million clones, with roughly 96% found just once. The study, taken as a whole, reports: Naive subsets, compared against memory subsets, generally had larger estimated richness values.

This chain joins TRBV4-1 and TRBJ2-5; D remains ambiguous. This TCR was sampled from a man between 25 and 39 years old in good health. Sequencing was done on a sample of naive CD4+ T cells sorted from blood. Subset specified: CD45RA+ positively selected. For the CDR3, the DNA is TGCGCCAGCAGCTCTGTAACGAGTGCGACCCAGTACTTC. It yields the protein CASSSVTSATQYF.